This T cell receptor beta chain was recorded in a study of blood T cell repertoires in COVID-19. In the study overall: The samples span acute and convalescent COVID-19 from the United States, Italy and Spain. The cDNA or gDNA used as material had been derived from T cells, B-cell-depleted T cells, or PBMCs.

Participant ages covered roughly 18 to 89 years across 25 or so US areas. The V gene lost 3 bases and the J gene lost 4 bases, with 6 bases spanning the gap. The CDR3 length is 12 residues. In the study's own analysis: Cell counts per sample came from amplifying reference gene primers. Generated by immunoSEQ multiplex PCR, the TCRdb table keeps only in-frame clones and is missing some. Clone size and the V and J calls come from that table; the DNA yielded D and trimming. The sample includes about 180,000 clones, 88% of them seen just once. The sequencing sample was made of PBMCs or T cells enriched from blood (not recorded which). This TCR was sampled from a woman aged 18 to 35 who had recovered from COVID-19. The chain combines TRBV12-3 or TRBV12-4 with TRBJ1-1; D may be TRBD1 (5 bases). For the CDR3, the DNA is TGTGCCAGCAGTTTCGGGGGCACTGAAGCTTTCTTT. Translation gives CASSFGGTEAFF.